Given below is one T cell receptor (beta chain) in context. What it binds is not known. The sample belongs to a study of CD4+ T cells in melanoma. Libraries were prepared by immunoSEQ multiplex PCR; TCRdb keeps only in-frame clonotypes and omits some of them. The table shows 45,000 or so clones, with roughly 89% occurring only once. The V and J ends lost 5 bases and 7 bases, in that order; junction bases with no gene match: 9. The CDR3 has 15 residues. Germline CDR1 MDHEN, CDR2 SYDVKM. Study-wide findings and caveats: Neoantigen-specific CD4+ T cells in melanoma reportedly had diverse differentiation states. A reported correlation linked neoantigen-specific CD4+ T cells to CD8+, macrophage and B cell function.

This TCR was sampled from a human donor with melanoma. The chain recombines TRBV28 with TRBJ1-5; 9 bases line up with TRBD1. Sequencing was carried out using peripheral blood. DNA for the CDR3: TGTGCCAGCAGTCCCCCGCGGACAGGGGTACAGCCCCAGCATTTT. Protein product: CASSPPRTGVQPQHF.